This T cell receptor beta chain was identified in a study of blood T cell repertoires in COVID-19. Study-level background: PBMCs, B-cell-depleted T cells, or T cells were the source of the cDNA or gDNA that made up the material.

This CDR3 region has 13 residues. Germline V gene data show CDR1 as MNHEY and CDR2 as SMNVEV (reference sequence). V lost 3 bases to trimming and J lost 5 bases, with 10 bases between them. In the original processing: Amplification with reference gene primers provided the estimates of nucleated cell counts. The table came from immunoSEQ multiplex PCR; TCRdb's copy has only in-frame clones and leaves some out. V and J calls and clone size are those listed in that table; D and trimming were worked out from the DNA. Here the sample spans 60,000 to 85,000 clones, 84% being singletons. The count of this clone is one.

The sequence came from an older man with acute or convalescent COVID-19. The chain uses TRBV27 and TRBJ2-5; weak D call: TRBD1 (6 bases). Sequences were obtained from peripheral blood. The CDR3: CASSLAGDETQYF. CDR3 nucleotides: TGTGCCAGCAGTTTGGCAGGGGATGAGACCCAGTACTTC.